A selection of T cell receptor beta chains follows, all from one sample in a study of T cells after yellow fever vaccination. Each CDR3 protein gets one entry after TCRdb re-called the 5' RACE reads with MiXCR. Here the sample spans some 300,000 distinct CDR3 sequences, roughly 8.6% being singletons. Sequencing used PBMCs, obtained more than 40 days after the first yellow fever vaccination. Receptors originate from a man aged 18 to 30 who received the YFV17D yellow fever vaccine. CDR3s include the opening cysteine and the closing phenylalanine or tryptophan. A D gene is named only where the DNA matches it firmly. The size field is filled for only some rows; it gives once, few, many or a size class.

v_gene: TRBV19; j_gene: TRBJ2-1; d_gene: TRBD2; abundance: .; CDR3nt: TGTGCCAGTAGTATGGGACCTAGCGGCTCCTACAATGAGCAGTTCTTC; CDR3aa: CASSMGPSGSYNEQFF
v_gene: TRBV12-3/TRBV12-4; j_gene: TRBJ2-5; d_gene: .; abundance: .; CDR3nt: TGTGCCAGCACCGTCGGTGGGGAGACCCAGTACTTC; CDR3aa: CASTVGGETQYF
v_gene: TRBV12-3/TRBV12-4; j_gene: TRBJ1-4; d_gene: .; abundance: few; CDR3nt: TGTGCCAGCAGTCCCCGTATTGGAACTAATGAAAAACTGTTTTTT; CDR3aa: CASSPRIGTNEKLFF
v_gene: TRBV13; j_gene: TRBJ2-5; d_gene: TRBD2; abundance: few; CDR3nt: TGTGCCAGCAGCTTAGGATACGGGACTAGTGGAGAGACCCAGTACTTC; CDR3aa: CASSLGYGTSGETQYF
v_gene: TRBV20-1; j_gene: TRBJ1-6; d_gene: TRBD1; abundance: few; CDR3nt: TGCAGTGCTAGAAGGGGGCAGGGGGCGACCTCCTATAATTCACCCCTCCACTTT; CDR3aa: CSARRGQGATSYNSPLHF
v_gene: TRBV20-1; j_gene: TRBJ1-4; d_gene: TRBD1; abundance: few; CDR3nt: TGCAGTGCTAGAGATCACCGGGACAGTAATGAAAAACTGTTTTTT; CDR3aa: CSARDHRDSNEKLFF
v_gene: TRBV6-5; j_gene: TRBJ1-2; d_gene: .; abundance: .; CDR3nt: TGTGCCAGCAGTTACGGCGACGGCGGGGCCGGTGGCTACACCTTC; CDR3aa: CASSYGDGGAGGYTF
v_gene: TRBV7-2; j_gene: TRBJ2-2; d_gene: TRBD1; abundance: few; CDR3nt: TGTGCCAGCAGCTTTAGGGACAGGGAAAGGGCCGGGGAGCTGTTTTTT; CDR3aa: CASSFRDRERAGELFF
v_gene: TRBV5-1; j_gene: TRBJ2-1; d_gene: .; abundance: .; CDR3nt: TGCGCCAGCAGCTTGGCCCCCGGGGGTGAGCAGTTCTTC; CDR3aa: CASSLAPGGEQFF
v_gene: TRBV7-2; j_gene: TRBJ2-5; d_gene: .; abundance: .; CDR3nt: TGTGCCAGCAGCCAGACGCGCCGGGAGACCCAGTACTTC; CDR3aa: CASSQTRRETQYF
v_gene: TRBV7-9; j_gene: TRBJ1-1; d_gene: .; abundance: .; CDR3nt: TGTGCCAGCTGGGGGATGAGATACACTGAAGCTTTCTTT; CDR3aa: CASWGMRYTEAFF
v_gene: TRBV4-3; j_gene: TRBJ2-3; d_gene: .; abundance: .; CDR3nt: TGCGCCAGCAGCCGTACGACCGTGAGAAAGGATACGCAGTATTTT; CDR3aa: CASSRTTVRKDTQYF
v_gene: TRBV15; j_gene: TRBJ2-1; d_gene: .; abundance: few; CDR3nt: TGTGCCACCAGCAGAGTGCTGAGCTCCTACAATGAGCAGTTCTTC; CDR3aa: CATSRVLSSYNEQFF
v_gene: TRBV6-5; j_gene: TRBJ2-3; d_gene: .; abundance: many; CDR3nt: TGTGCCAGCGGATTACCTCCGACAGCTAGCACAGATACGCAGTATTTT; CDR3aa: CASGLPPTASTDTQYF
v_gene: TRBV4-3; j_gene: TRBJ1-4; d_gene: TRBD1; abundance: .; CDR3nt: TGCGCCAGCAGCCAGGGACAGGGGGCCCCTAATGAAAAACTGTTTTTT; CDR3aa: CASSQGQGAPNEKLFF
v_gene: TRBV6-5; j_gene: TRBJ1-5; d_gene: .; abundance: .; CDR3nt: TGTGCCAGCAGTTACTCCCCTCCAGGGGACGGGCGCAATCAGCCCCAGCATTTT; CDR3aa: CASSYSPPGDGRNQPQHF
v_gene: TRBV6-2/TRBV6-3; j_gene: TRBJ2-1; d_gene: .; abundance: .; CDR3nt: TGTGCCAGCAGTTGGATAACAGGGTATAGTGAGCAGTTCTTC; CDR3aa: CASSWITGYSEQFF
v_gene: TRBV6-1; j_gene: TRBJ2-1; d_gene: .; abundance: few; CDR3nt: TGTGCCAGCAGTCCGGGACCCACTGCGGATGAGCAGTTCTTC; CDR3aa: CASSPGPTADEQFF
v_gene: TRBV20-1; j_gene: TRBJ1-4; d_gene: TRBD1; abundance: .; CDR3nt: TGCAGTGCTAGAGATCAACAGGGGGGTGAAAAACTGTTTTTT; CDR3aa: CSARDQQGGEKLFF
v_gene: TRBV7-2; j_gene: TRBJ1-6; d_gene: .; abundance: .; CDR3nt: TGTGCCAGCAGCTTTATCGTAACAGGAGATTCACCCCTCCACTTT; CDR3aa: CASSFIVTGDSPLHF
v_gene: TRBV7-9; j_gene: TRBJ1-1; d_gene: .; abundance: few; CDR3nt: TGTGCCAGCACCGGGACCCCCGGTGACACTGAAGCTTTCTTT; CDR3aa: CASTGTPGDTEAFF
v_gene: TRBV29-1; j_gene: TRBJ2-7; d_gene: .; abundance: few; CDR3nt: TGCAGCGTTGACGGGGGGCAATCCTACGAGCAGTACTTC; CDR3aa: CSVDGGQSYEQYF
v_gene: TRBV4-3; j_gene: TRBJ2-1; d_gene: .; abundance: few; CDR3nt: TGCGCCAGCAGCCCCCATATTGACTCCTACAATGAGCAGTTCTTC; CDR3aa: CASSPHIDSYNEQFF
v_gene: TRBV7-2; j_gene: TRBJ2-2; d_gene: .; abundance: few; CDR3nt: TGTGCCAGCAGCTTAGTCCCAGGAGCGAACACCGGGGAGCTGTTTTTT; CDR3aa: CASSLVPGANTGELFF
v_gene: TRBV7-9; j_gene: TRBJ2-1; d_gene: TRBD2; abundance: few; CDR3nt: TGTGCCAGCAGCTTAGGAGTTTCTAGCGGGGGATACAATGAGCAGTTCTTC; CDR3aa: CASSLGVSSGGYNEQFF
v_gene: TRBV7-9; j_gene: TRBJ1-4; d_gene: .; abundance: .; CDR3nt: TGTGCCAGCAGCTTACGGGACGGCTCTAATGAAAAACTGTTTTTT; CDR3aa: CASSLRDGSNEKLFF
v_gene: TRBV7-3; j_gene: TRBJ2-5; d_gene: TRBD2; abundance: many; CDR3nt: TGTGCCAGCAGCTTAACCGGGGGGGCAGGAGAGACCCAGTACTTC; CDR3aa: CASSLTGGAGETQYF
v_gene: TRBV5-1; j_gene: TRBJ2-5; d_gene: .; abundance: .; CDR3nt: TGCGCCAGCACCGGCGGGACTCTACAAGAGACCCAGTACTTC; CDR3aa: CASTGGTLQETQYF
v_gene: TRBV30; j_gene: TRBJ2-5; d_gene: .; abundance: many; CDR3nt: TGTGCCTGGAGTACCCCAGGGACCCAGTACTTC; CDR3aa: CAWSTPGTQYF
v_gene: TRBV7-2; j_gene: TRBJ2-5; d_gene: .; abundance: .; CDR3nt: TGTGCCAGCAGCCCCCCGGGACCCCGGGGAGAGACCCAGTACTTC; CDR3aa: CASSPPGPRGETQYF
v_gene: TRBV7-9; j_gene: TRBJ1-2; d_gene: .; abundance: few; CDR3nt: TGTGCCAGCAGTTCGGCTGACTATGGCTACACCTTC; CDR3aa: CASSSADYGYTF
v_gene: TRBV5-1; j_gene: TRBJ2-1; d_gene: TRBD1; abundance: many; CDR3nt: TGCGCCAGCAGTTTTACATACAGGGGGTCCTACAATGAGCAGTTCTTC; CDR3aa: CASSFTYRGSYNEQFF
v_gene: TRBV6-2/TRBV6-3; j_gene: TRBJ1-5; d_gene: .; abundance: few; CDR3nt: TGTGCCAGCAAGAACCCAGGGTCGGGCGATCAGCCCCAGCATTTT; CDR3aa: CASKNPGSGDQPQHF
v_gene: TRBV7-9; j_gene: TRBJ2-7; d_gene: TRBD1; abundance: few; CDR3nt: TGTGCCAGCAGCTTAGCGTTAGGACAGGGGGCGCGCGAGCAGTACTTC; CDR3aa: CASSLALGQGAREQYF
v_gene: TRBV18; j_gene: TRBJ2-5; d_gene: .; abundance: .; CDR3nt: TGTGCCAGCTCACCGTCAGGGAGTTGGCGAGAGACCCAGTACTTC; CDR3aa: CASSPSGSWRETQYF
v_gene: TRBV6-5; j_gene: TRBJ2-2; d_gene: .; abundance: many; CDR3nt: TGTGCCAGCAGTTACTCGAAGGCTAGCTCTAACACCGGGGAGCTGTTTTTT; CDR3aa: CASSYSKASSNTGELFF
v_gene: TRBV20-1; j_gene: TRBJ2-1; d_gene: TRBD2; abundance: .; CDR3nt: TGCAGTGCTAGAGATGATGAGCGGGGAGTCCTTGAGCAGTTCTTC; CDR3aa: CSARDDERGVLEQFF
v_gene: TRBV13; j_gene: TRBJ2-7; d_gene: TRBD2; abundance: .; CDR3nt: TGTGCCAGCAGCTCGACTAGCGGGGGAGGCTCGCAGTACTTC; CDR3aa: CASSSTSGGGSQYF
v_gene: TRBV7-2; j_gene: TRBJ1-3; d_gene: .; abundance: .; CDR3nt: TGTGCCAGCACCCGGGGAGGCTCTGGAAACACCATATATTTT; CDR3aa: CASTRGGSGNTIYF
v_gene: TRBV7-2; j_gene: TRBJ2-3; d_gene: .; abundance: few; CDR3nt: TGTGCCAGCAGCCAGCAATTCTCTCCCACAGATACGCAGTATTTT; CDR3aa: CASSQQFSPTDTQYF
v_gene: TRBV27; j_gene: TRBJ2-7; d_gene: .; abundance: many; CDR3nt: TGTGCCAGCAGTCTACAGGGACATGAGTACGAGCAGTACTTC; CDR3aa: CASSLQGHEYEQYF
v_gene: TRBV30; j_gene: TRBJ2-5; d_gene: TRBD2; abundance: few; CDR3nt: TGTGCCTCGACCCGGGGGGGGGAAGAGACCCAGTACTTC; CDR3aa: CASTRGGEETQYF
v_gene: TRBV3-1; j_gene: TRBJ2-5; d_gene: .; abundance: few; CDR3nt: TGTGCCAGCAGCCCCACAGGGCTAGAGACCCAGTACTTC; CDR3aa: CASSPTGLETQYF
v_gene: TRBV19; j_gene: TRBJ1-1; d_gene: TRBD1; abundance: few; CDR3nt: TGTGCCAGTAGAGAGGGGGCGCGGACTGAAGCTTTCTTT; CDR3aa: CASREGARTEAFF
v_gene: TRBV20-1; j_gene: TRBJ2-7; d_gene: .; abundance: few; CDR3nt: TGCAGTGCTCCGCCCCCCAGGGGACACGAGCAGTACTTC; CDR3aa: CSAPPPRGHEQYF
v_gene: TRBV7-9; j_gene: TRBJ2-5; d_gene: .; abundance: few; CDR3nt: TGTGCCAGCAGCCCCCTCGGAGGGTTATACCAAGAGACCCAGTACTTC; CDR3aa: CASSPLGGLYQETQYF
v_gene: TRBV6-1; j_gene: TRBJ2-3; d_gene: TRBD1; abundance: .; CDR3nt: TGTGCCAGCAGTCTTTCCCATCGCACAGGGGCCAGCACAGATACGCAGTATTTT; CDR3aa: CASSLSHRTGASTDTQYF
v_gene: TRBV13; j_gene: TRBJ1-2; d_gene: .; abundance: few; CDR3nt: TGTGCCAGCAGCTTACAGGCAGGGAGCCTATATGGCTACACCTTC; CDR3aa: CASSLQAGSLYGYTF
v_gene: TRBV7-3; j_gene: TRBJ2-3; d_gene: .; abundance: few; CDR3nt: TGTGCCAGCAGCCGACAACTCGGTCAGGGGAGCACAGATACGCAGTATTTT; CDR3aa: CASSRQLGQGSTDTQYF
v_gene: TRBV3-1; j_gene: TRBJ1-4; d_gene: .; abundance: few; CDR3nt: TGTGCCAGCAGCCGCAACCCCGCCGGTGAAAAACTGTTTTTT; CDR3aa: CASSRNPAGEKLFF
v_gene: TRBV5-1; j_gene: TRBJ1-1; d_gene: .; abundance: few; CDR3nt: TGCGCCAGCAGCTTGGTTTCCAGGCTGAACACTGAAGCTTTCTTT; CDR3aa: CASSLVSRLNTEAFF
v_gene: TRBV7-2; j_gene: TRBJ2-5; d_gene: TRBD2; abundance: many; CDR3nt: TGTGCCAGCAGCTTAGTTCGGCACCCCGGGGGGGAGACCCAGTACTTC; CDR3aa: CASSLVRHPGGETQYF
v_gene: TRBV20-1; j_gene: TRBJ2-7; d_gene: TRBD2; abundance: few; CDR3nt: TGCAGACCCGCGGGGGGCCTTCGCTACGAGCAGTACTTC; CDR3aa: CRPAGGLRYEQYF
v_gene: TRBV28; j_gene: TRBJ1-2; d_gene: TRBD1; abundance: .; CDR3nt: TGTGCCAGCAGTACTAGGCAGGGGGACTATGGCTACACCTTC; CDR3aa: CASSTRQGDYGYTF
v_gene: TRBV7-3; j_gene: TRBJ2-2; d_gene: .; abundance: few; CDR3nt: TGTGCCAGCAGCCCCCCAGGTGGGGCGGGTGGGTCCGGGGAGCTGTTTTTT; CDR3aa: CASSPPGGAGGSGELFF
v_gene: TRBV7-8; j_gene: TRBJ2-3; d_gene: TRBD2; abundance: .; CDR3nt: TGTGCCAGCAGCTTAGCTAGCGGGGGGCTTACAGATACGCAGTATTTT; CDR3aa: CASSLASGGLTDTQYF
v_gene: TRBV12-3/TRBV12-4; j_gene: TRBJ2-2; d_gene: TRBD1; abundance: few; CDR3nt: TGTGCCAGCAGGAAAGGACAGGGGCCCTACACCGGGGAGCTGTTTTTT; CDR3aa: CASRKGQGPYTGELFF
v_gene: TRBV7-9; j_gene: TRBJ1-5; d_gene: TRBD1; abundance: .; CDR3nt: TGTGCCAGCAGCGGACAGGGGTACAATCAGCCCCAGCATTTT; CDR3aa: CASSGQGYNQPQHF
v_gene: TRBV4-3; j_gene: TRBJ1-6; d_gene: .; abundance: many; CDR3nt: TGCGCCAGCAGCCCAAGATTTGGGCTTCCCCTCCACTTT; CDR3aa: CASSPRFGLPLHF